What follows describes a single T cell receptor beta chain. The record originates from a study of blood T cell repertoires in COVID-19. At the level of the study: Donors in the United States, Italy and Spain gave samples during acute or convalescent COVID-19.

Per the study methods: Researchers report that nucleated cell counts were estimated from reference gene primer amplification. The data were produced by immunoSEQ multiplex PCR, yet TCRdb's version contains in-frame clones alone and is incomplete. The V and J calls and clone size are taken from that table; D and trimming were inferred from the DNA. This sample has roughly 130,000 clones, with around 83% found just once. The CDR3 is 14 amino acids. V dropped 4 bases and J dropped 9; count of bases not matched to a gene: 8. Germline values: CDR1 MNHEY, CDR2 SVGAGI. Seattle researchers signed up patients amid active infection and tracked them longitudinally.

The sequence came from a young man with COVID-19, enrolled during active disease. Input material: peripheral blood. The chain carries TRBV6-5 and TRBJ2-5, with 10 bases matching TRBD2. The CDR3: CASSSGLAAQAQYF. The CDR3 DNA reads TGTGCCAGCAGTTCTGGACTAGCGGCCCAGGCCCAGTACTTC.